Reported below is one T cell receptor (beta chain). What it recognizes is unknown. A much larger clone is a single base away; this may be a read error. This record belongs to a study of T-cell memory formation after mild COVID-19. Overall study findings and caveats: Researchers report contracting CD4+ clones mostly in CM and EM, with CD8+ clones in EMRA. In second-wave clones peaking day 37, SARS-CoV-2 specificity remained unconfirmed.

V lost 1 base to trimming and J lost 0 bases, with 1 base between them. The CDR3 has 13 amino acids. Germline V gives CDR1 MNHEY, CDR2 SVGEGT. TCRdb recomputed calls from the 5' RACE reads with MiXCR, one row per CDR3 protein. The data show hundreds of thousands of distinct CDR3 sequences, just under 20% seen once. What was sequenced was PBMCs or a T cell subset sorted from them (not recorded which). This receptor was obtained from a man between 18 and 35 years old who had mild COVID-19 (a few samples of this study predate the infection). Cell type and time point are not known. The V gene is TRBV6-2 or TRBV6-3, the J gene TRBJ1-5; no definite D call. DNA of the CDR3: TGTGCCAGCAGTTACTATAGCAATCAGCCCCAGCATTTT. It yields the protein CASSYYSNQPQHF.